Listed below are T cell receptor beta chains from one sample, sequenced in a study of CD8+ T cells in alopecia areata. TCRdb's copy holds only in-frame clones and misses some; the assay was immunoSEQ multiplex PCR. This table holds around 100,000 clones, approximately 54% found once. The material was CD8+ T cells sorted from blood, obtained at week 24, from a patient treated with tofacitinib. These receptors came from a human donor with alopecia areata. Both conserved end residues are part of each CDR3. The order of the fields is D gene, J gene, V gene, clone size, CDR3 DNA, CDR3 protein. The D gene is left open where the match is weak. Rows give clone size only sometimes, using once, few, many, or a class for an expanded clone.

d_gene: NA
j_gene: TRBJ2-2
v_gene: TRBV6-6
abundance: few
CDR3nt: TGTGCCAGCAGTTACTCTACCGGGGAGCTGTTTTTT
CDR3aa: CASSYSTGELFF

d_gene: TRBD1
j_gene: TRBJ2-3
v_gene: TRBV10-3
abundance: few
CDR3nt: TGTGCCATCAGTGAGTCGCGGACAGGAAGCACAGATACGCAGTATTTT
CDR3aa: CAISESRTGSTDTQYF

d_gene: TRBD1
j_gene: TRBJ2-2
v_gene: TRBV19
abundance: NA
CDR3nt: TGTGCCAGTAGTAATGACGCCGGGACAGGGTTCGCCGGGGAGCTGTTTTTT
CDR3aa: CASSNDAGTGFAGELFF

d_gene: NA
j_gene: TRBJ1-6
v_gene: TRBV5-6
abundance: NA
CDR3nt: TGTGCCAGCAGCTTGCGGGAGCAGGCAGGTTCACCCCTCCACTTT
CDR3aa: CASSLREQAGSPLHF

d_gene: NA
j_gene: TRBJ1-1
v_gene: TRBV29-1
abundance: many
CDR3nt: TGCAGCGTTGTCTTGGGCACTGAAGCTTTCTTT
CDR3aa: CSVVLGTEAFF

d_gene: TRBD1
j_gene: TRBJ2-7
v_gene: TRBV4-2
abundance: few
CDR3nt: TGTGCCAGCAGCCAACGGGACAGATACCAGTACTTC
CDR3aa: CASSQRDRYQYF

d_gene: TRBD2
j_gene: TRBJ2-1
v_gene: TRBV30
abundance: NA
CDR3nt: TGTGCCTGGGACCCCTTGACTAGCGCCGGTGAGCAGTTCTTC
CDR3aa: CAWDPLTSAGEQFF

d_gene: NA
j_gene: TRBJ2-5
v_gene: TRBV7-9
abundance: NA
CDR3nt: TGTGCCAGCAGCTTTACGGGGCCCAGGCAAGAGACCCAGTACTTC
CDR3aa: CASSFTGPRQETQYF

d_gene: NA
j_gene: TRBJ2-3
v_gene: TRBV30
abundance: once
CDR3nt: TGTGCCTGGGGTCACGGGGGATTCGATACGCAGTATTTT
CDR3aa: CAWGHGGFDTQYF

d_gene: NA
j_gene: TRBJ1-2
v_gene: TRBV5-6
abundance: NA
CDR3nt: TGTGCCAGCAGCCCGGGGGACTATGGCTACACCTTC
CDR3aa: CASSPGDYGYTF

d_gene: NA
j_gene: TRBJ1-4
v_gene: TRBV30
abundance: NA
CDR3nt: TGTGCCTGGAGTGTGGGTAACGAAAAACTGTTTTTT
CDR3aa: CAWSVGNEKLFF

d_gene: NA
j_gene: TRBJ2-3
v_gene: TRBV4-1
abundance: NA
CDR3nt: TGCGCCAGCAGCCAAGAAGCGAGAGATACGCAGTATTTT
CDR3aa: CASSQEARDTQYF

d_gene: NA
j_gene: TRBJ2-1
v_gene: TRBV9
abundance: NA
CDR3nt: TGTGCCAGCAGCGTAGGATACCGTAATGAGCAGTTCTTC
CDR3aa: CASSVGYRNEQFF

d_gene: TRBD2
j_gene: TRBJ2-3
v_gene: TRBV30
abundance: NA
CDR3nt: TGTGCCTGGAGTGAGGCTAGCGGATTCCTTGGGGATACGCAGTATTTT
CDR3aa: CAWSEASGFLGDTQYF

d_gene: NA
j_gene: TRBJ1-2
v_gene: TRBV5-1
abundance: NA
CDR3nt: TGCGCCAGCAGCTTGGATAGGCAGGACCTTGTTAATGGCTACACCTTC
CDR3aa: CASSLDRQDLVNGYTF

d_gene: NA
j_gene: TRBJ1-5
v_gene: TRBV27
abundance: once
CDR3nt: TGTGCCAGCAAATCCGGTGGGAATCAGCCCCAGCATTTT
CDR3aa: CASKSGGNQPQHF

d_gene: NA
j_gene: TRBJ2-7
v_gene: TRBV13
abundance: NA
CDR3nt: TGTGCCAGCAGTCAGGATTACGAGCAGTACTTC
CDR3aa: CASSQDYEQYF

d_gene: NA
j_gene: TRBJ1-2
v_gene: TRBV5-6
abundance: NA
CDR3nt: TGTGCCAGCATTTCAGGAGGGGGCTATGGCTACACCTTC
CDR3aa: CASISGGGYGYTF

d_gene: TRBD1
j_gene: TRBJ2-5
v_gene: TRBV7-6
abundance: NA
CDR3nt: TGTGCCAGCAGCGCGGACAGGGAAGAGACCCAGTACTTC
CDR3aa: CASSADREETQYF

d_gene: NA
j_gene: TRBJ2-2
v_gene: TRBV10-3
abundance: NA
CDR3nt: TGTGCCATCAGTGAGTCGACTCGGGAGAACACCGGGGAGCTGTTTTTT
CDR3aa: CAISESTRENTGELFF

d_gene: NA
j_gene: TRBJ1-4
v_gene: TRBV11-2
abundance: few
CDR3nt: TGTGCCAGCAGCCCAGCGGGGTTAAAACTGTTTTTT
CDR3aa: CASSPAGLKLFF

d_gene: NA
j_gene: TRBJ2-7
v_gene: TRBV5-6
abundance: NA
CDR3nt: TGTGCCAGCAGCCTGGATGCCGCCTTCTACGAGCAGTACTTC
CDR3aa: CASSLDAAFYEQYF

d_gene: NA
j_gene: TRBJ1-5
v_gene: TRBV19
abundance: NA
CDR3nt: TGTGCCAGTAGTATGGGGGAAGGGAATCAGCCCCAGCATTTT
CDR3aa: CASSMGEGNQPQHF

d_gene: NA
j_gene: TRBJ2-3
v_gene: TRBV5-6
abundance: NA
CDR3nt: TGTGCCAGCAGCTTGATGACCGAGTATAGCACAGATACGCAGTATTTT
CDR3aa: CASSLMTEYSTDTQYF

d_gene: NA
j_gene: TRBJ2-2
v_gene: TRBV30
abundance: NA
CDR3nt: TGTGCCTGGACCCCGGACATACCGAACACCGGGGAGCTGTTTTTT
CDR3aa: CAWTPDIPNTGELFF

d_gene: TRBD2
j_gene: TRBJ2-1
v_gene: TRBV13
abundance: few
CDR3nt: TGTGCCAGCAGCTTTGGTAGCGGGGGCGCTTACAATGAGCAGTTCTTC
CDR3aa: CASSFGSGGAYNEQFF

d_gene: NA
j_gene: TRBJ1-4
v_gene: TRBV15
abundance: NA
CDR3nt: TGTGCCACCAGCAGAGAGAGAGGAATTCGCGAAAAACTGTTTTTT
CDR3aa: CATSRERGIREKLFF

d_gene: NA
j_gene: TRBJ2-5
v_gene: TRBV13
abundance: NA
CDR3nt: TGTGCCAGCAGCTTAAGGGGCTGGAGGGATGAAGAGACCCAGTACTTC
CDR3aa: CASSLRGWRDEETQYF

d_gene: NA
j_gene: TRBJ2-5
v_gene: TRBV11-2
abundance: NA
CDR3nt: TGTGCCAGCAGCTCCTATCCTAAGCACCAAGAGACCCAGTACTTC
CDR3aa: CASSSYPKHQETQYF

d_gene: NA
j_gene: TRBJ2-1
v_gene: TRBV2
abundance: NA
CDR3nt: TGTGCCAGCCGTTTAGCGGTCGGGCCGGGGAATGAGCAGTTCTTC
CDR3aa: CASRLAVGPGNEQFF

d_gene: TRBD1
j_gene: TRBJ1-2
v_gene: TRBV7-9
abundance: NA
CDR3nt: TGTGCCAGCAGCTCCGGGACAGGACTCTATGGCTACACCTTC
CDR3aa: CASSSGTGLYGYTF

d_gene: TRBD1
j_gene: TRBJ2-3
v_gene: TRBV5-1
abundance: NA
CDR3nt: TGCGCCCTCAGAGGGACAGCCGGCACAGATACGCAGTATTTT
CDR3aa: CALRGTAGTDTQYF

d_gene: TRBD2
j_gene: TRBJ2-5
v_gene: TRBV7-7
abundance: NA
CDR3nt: TGTGCTAGCAGCTTAGTGGCTAGCGGGGGGGCTCAAGAGACCCAGTACTTC
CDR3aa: CASSLVASGGAQETQYF

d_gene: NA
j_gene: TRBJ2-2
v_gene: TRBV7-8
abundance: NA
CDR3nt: TGTGCCAGCAGCTTAGCGGCCGGGGAGCTGTTTTTT
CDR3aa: CASSLAAGELFF

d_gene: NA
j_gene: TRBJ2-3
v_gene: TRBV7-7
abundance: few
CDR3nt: TGTGCTAGCAGCTTCGAACGACTTCTTTCCGGCACAGATACGCAGTATTTT
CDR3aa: CASSFERLLSGTDTQYF

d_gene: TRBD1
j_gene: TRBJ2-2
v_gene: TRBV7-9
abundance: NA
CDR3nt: TGTGCCAGCAGCTTGACAGGGGGCCGCGGCACCGGGGAGCTGTTTTTT
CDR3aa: CASSLTGGRGTGELFF

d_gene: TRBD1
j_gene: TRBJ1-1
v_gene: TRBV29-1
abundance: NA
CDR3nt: TGCAGCGTTGATCCAGGGGGGATAGCCACTGAAGCTTTCTTT
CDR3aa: CSVDPGGIATEAFF

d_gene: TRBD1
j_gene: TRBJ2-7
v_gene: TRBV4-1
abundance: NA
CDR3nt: TGCGCCAGCAGCCTGGGGACAGGCGGGTCCTACGAGCAGTACTTC
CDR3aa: CASSLGTGGSYEQYF

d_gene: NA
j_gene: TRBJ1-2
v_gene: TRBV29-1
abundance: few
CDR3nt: TGCAGCGTTGTGCAGGAGCTCTATGGCTACACCTTC
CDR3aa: CSVVQELYGYTF

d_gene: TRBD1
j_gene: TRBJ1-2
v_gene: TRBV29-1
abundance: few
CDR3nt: TGCAGCGTTGTAGACAGGGACTATGGCTACACCTTC
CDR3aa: CSVVDRDYGYTF

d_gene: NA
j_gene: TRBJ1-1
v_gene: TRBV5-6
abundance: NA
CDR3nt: TGTGCCAGCAGCGTCTTGACCGGGGCGACAAACACTGAAGCTTTCTTT
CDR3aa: CASSVLTGATNTEAFF

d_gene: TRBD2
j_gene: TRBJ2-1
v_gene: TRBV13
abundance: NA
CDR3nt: TGTGCCAGCAGCTCCTCTAGCGGGGGGGCCTATGAGCAGTTCTTC
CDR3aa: CASSSSSGGAYEQFF

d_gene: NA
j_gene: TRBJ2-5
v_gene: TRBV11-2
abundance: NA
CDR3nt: TGTGCCAGCGGCCGGGGGCACCGAGGAGAGACCCAGTACTTC
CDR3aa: CASGRGHRGETQYF

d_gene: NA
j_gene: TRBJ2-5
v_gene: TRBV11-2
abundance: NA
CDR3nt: TGTGCCAGCAGTTCCCCGGAGGGTTGGGAGACCCAGTACTTC
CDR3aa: CASSSPEGWETQYF

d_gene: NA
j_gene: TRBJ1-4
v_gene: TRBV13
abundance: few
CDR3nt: TGTGCCAGCAGCACGAGAGGACAGTTCGAAAAACTGTTTTTT
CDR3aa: CASSTRGQFEKLFF

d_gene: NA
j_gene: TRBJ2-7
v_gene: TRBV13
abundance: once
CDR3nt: TGTGCCAGCAGCTTCAAAGTCTACGAGCAGTACTTC
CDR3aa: CASSFKVYEQYF

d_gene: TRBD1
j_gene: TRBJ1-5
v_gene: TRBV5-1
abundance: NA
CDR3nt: TGCGCCAGCAGCTTGGGGACAGGGAGCAATCAGCCCCAGCATTTT
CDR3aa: CASSLGTGSNQPQHF

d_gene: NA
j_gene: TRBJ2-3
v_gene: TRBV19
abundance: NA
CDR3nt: TGTGCCAGTAGCCCCGACCAGTTGTGGAGGCTACCGGATACGCAGTATTTT
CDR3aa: CASSPDQLWRLPDTQYF

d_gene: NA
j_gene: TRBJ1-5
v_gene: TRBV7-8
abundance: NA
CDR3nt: TGTGCCAGCAGCCCACCGTTCTCAAATCAGCCCCAGCATTTT
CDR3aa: CASSPPFSNQPQHF